This passage covers 25 T cell receptor beta chains from one sample sequenced in a study of CD8+CD57+ T cells in acquired aplastic anemia. According to the study, genomic DNA was the template for TCR beta VDJ and CDR3 profiling. TCRdb passed the reads through MiXCR, listing each CDR3 protein once. The profile shows around 200,000 distinct CDR3 sequences, 45% to 60% of them singletons. Those patients picked for sequencing had displayed CD8+CD57+ cell expansion on flow cytometry. Sequencing was performed on sorted CD4+, CD8+, or CD8+CD57+ T cells (not recorded which) from PBMCs. The source of these receptors is a human donor with aplastic anemia.

This chain uses TRBV5-1 with TRBJ2-7; 8 bases map to TRBD2. Germline V gives CDR1 SGHRS, CDR2 YFSETQ. Trimming took 4 bases from V and 2 from J; bases not matched to a gene: 14. This CDR3 contains 17 residues. CDR3 in amino acids: CASSPSGGGSFTYEQYF. CDR3 coding DNA: TGCGCCAGCAGCCCCAGCGGGGGCGGGTCCTTTACCTACGAGCAGTACTTC.

The rearrangement uses TRBV20-1 and TRBJ1-2, with 7 bases lining up with TRBD1. The CDR3 loop spans 14 amino acids. Germline loops: CDR1 DFQATT, CDR2 SNEGSKA (reference sequence). V was clipped by 1 base and J by 5 bases; unmatched bases: 7. The CDR3 spells CSARGSGGFYGYTF. As DNA, the CDR3 is TGCAGTGCTAGAGGATCAGGGGGATTTTATGGCTACACCTTC.

This chain connects TRBV2 to TRBJ1-2; TRBD1 might be the D (5 bases). This CDR3 contains 13 residues. Trimming removed 8 bases at V and 5 bases at J, with 15 bases between. Germline CDR1 is SNHLY and CDR2 is FYNNEI. The CDR3 DNA is TGTGCCAGCGCAAATCAGGGAAGGTATGGCTACACCTTC. Its protein product is CASANQGRYGYTF.

Points on this clonotype: Since a much larger clone is just one base distant, this may be a read error. The gene calls are TRBV3-1 and TRBJ2-7; D gene unclear. V lost 2 bases and J lost 4, with 9 bases in between. The germline V gene has CDR1 LGHDT and CDR2 YNNKEL (reference sequence). CDR3 length: 13 amino acids. The CDR3 DNA sequence: TGTGCCAGCAGCCAATTTGGCAGTTACGAGCAGTACTTC. Translating gives CASSQFGSYEQYF.

This clonotype occurred many times. The rearrangement links TRBV19 to TRBJ2-7; no definite D call. Germline CDR1 is LNHDA and CDR2 is SQIVND (reference sequence). Trimming stripped 4 bases from V and 5 bases from J, with 9 bases between. The CDR3 is 12 amino acids. CDR3 in amino acids: CASSKRPNEQYF. CDR3 nucleotide sequence: TGTGCCAGTAGTAAAAGGCCAAACGAGCAGTACTTC.

The V and J genes are TRBV20-1 and TRBJ1-1, with a weak D call TRBD1 (6 bases). Trimming took 0 bases from V and 1 from J, leaving 12 bases between them. Germline assignment: CDR1 DFQATT and CDR2 SNEGSKA (reference sequence). CDR3 length: 15 residues. CDR3 residues: CSARDSQGWNTEAFF. CDR3 nucleotide sequence: TGCAGTGCTAGAGATTCGCAGGGGTGGAACACTGAAGCTTTCTTT.

This clonotype was picked up a small number of times. V usage is TRBV24-1 and J usage is TRBJ2-5; the match to TRBD2 covers 7 bases. The CDR3 runs 14 residues. Germline CDR1 KGHDR, CDR2 SFDVKD. V trimming: 5 bases; J trimming: 1 base; junction bases outside the gene matches: 3. The CDR3 protein is CATSAASGQETQYF. The CDR3 DNA sequence: TGTGCCACCAGTGCGGCTAGCGGCCAAGAGACCCAGTACTTC.

As to this clonotype: The junction and the germline gene differ at one end; a read error may be behind it. This chain joins TRBV19 and TRBJ1-1, with D uncertain. Germline assignment: CDR1 LNHDA and CDR2 SQIVND (reference sequence). The CDR3 spans 11 residues. CDR3 DNA: TGTGCCAGTAGGTGGAACGCTGAAGCTTTCTTT. As protein: CASRWNAEAFF. Variable domain in full (rest from reference TRBV19 and TRBJ1-1): DGGITQSPKYLFRKEGQNVTLSCEQNLNHDAMYWYRQDPGQGLRLIYYSQIVNDFQKGDIAEGYSVSREKKESFPLTVTSAQKNPTAFYLCASRWNAEAFFGQGTRLTVV.

The chain couples TRBV9 to TRBJ2-3; 9 positions match TRBD1. Losses at the gene ends were 2 bases for V and 8 bases for J; bases not matched to a gene: 9. The CDR3 is 15 residues long. The germline V gene encodes CDR1 SGDLS and CDR2 YYNGEE. The CDR3 loop is CASSVGTGWTGTQYF. CDR3 nucleotides: TGTGCCAGCAGCGTCGGGACAGGGTGGACGGGTACGCAGTATTTT.

The chain employs TRBV29-1 and TRBJ1-2; no firm D call. This CDR3 has 14 residues. V was trimmed by 8 bases and J by 7 bases, leaving 23 bases between them. The V gene's germline CDR1 is SQVTM and CDR2 ANQGSEA. The CDR3 spells CSCRPDRNSIGYTF. Written as DNA, the CDR3 is TGCAGCTGTAGACCGGACCGTAATTCTATTGGCTACACCTTC.

The rearrangement joins TRBV11-1 to TRBJ2-5, with 12 nucleotides matching TRBD2. CDR3 size: 18 residues. J gave up 5 bases and V 5 bases, and 15 bases lay outside the gene matches. CDR1 is SGHAT, CDR2 FQDESV, per germline (reference sequence). CDR3 in amino acids: CASSKTLASGGAGETQYF. The CDR3 DNA follows: TGTGCCAGCAGCAAGACGTTGGCTAGCGGGGGGGCCGGGGAGACCCAGTACTTC.

The chain has TRBV4-3 and TRBJ1-4, with D possibly TRBD1 on 5 matching bases. V was clipped by 4 bases and J by 1 base, with 13 bases between them. The CDR3 extends over 16 amino acids. From germline, CDR1 is LGHNA and CDR2 YSLEER. CDR3 amino acids: CASSPSGMGTNEKLFF. CDR3 nucleotide sequence: TGCGCCAGCAGCCCCTCAGGGATGGGAACTAATGAAAAACTGTTTTTT.

This clonotype has ten or more counts. The genes are TRBV7-9 and TRBJ2-3, with D possibly matching TRBD2 (6 bases). Germline V lookup: CDR1 SEHNR, CDR2 FQNEAQ (reference sequence). The CDR3 has 16 amino acids. With 1 base removed from V and 0 bases from J, the gap between germline ends came to 11 bases. In DNA, the CDR3 is TGTGCCAGCAGCTTAGGCGGGGCTAGTAGCACAGATACGCAGTATTTT. Its protein product is CASSLGGASSTDTQYF.

The chain links TRBV6-5 to TRBJ2-5, with D maybe TRBD2 (6 bases). Germline assignment: CDR1 MNHEY and CDR2 SVGAGI. Trimming took off 2 bases at V and 4 bases at J, with 14 bases between the two ends. There are 15 residues in the CDR3. CDR3 DNA sequence: TGTGCCAGCAGTTACACTGTCGGGGGTCGAGAGACCCAGTACTTC. Protein: CASSYTVGGRETQYF.

The CDR3 bases are TGTGCCTGGGGCGGGACAGGGGTTGGCGAGACCCAGTACTTC. It yields the protein CAWGGTGVGETQYF. This chain connects TRBV2 to TRBJ2-5; TRBD1 agrees at 10 bases. The V segment lost 11 bases and the J segment 5 bases; nucleotides outside the gene matches: 11. The CDR3 covers 14 residues. Germline CDR1 reads SNHLY; CDR2 reads FYNNEI.

This chain uses TRBV2 with TRBJ1-6, with D possibly matching TRBD1 (5 bases). This CDR3 has 15 residues. V was pared by 7 bases and J by 2 bases, with 12 bases between. From germline, CDR1 is SNHLY and CDR2 FYNNEI. The CDR3 DNA reads TGTGCCAGCAACTATGGGGCGGCCTATAATTCACCCCTCCACTTT. It is translated as CASNYGAAYNSPLHF.

V and J are TRBV6-5 and TRBJ2-2; D is unclear. The V end lost 3 bases, the J end lost 4 bases, and 12 bases lay between the germline ends. Per germline, CDR1 MNHEY and CDR2 SVGAGI. This CDR3 is 15 amino acids long. The CDR3 is CASSYSPGGTGELFF. CDR3 bases: TGTGCCAGCAGTTATAGTCCTGGTGGCACCGGGGAGCTGTTTTTT.

In this sample, this clonotype turned up many times. The rearrangement uses TRBV5-6 and TRBJ2-1; D not resolved. The germline CDR1 and CDR2 sequences are SGHDT and YYEEEE. Trimming left V 4 bases short and J 10 bases short, with 15 bases between. The CDR3 has 13 amino acids. Here the CDR3 DNA reads TGTGCCAGCAGCAGGAAGACAAACCGCGAGCAGTTCTTC. It specifies CASSRKTNREQFF.

This clonotype was observed at least ten times. The chain carries TRBV9 and TRBJ1-6; 7 bases are shared with TRBD1. The CDR3 extends over 15 amino acids. V lost 3 bases, J lost 10 bases, and 10 bases stayed unmatched. CDR1 and CDR2 (germline): SGDLS, YYNGEE. CDR3 residues: CASSDRTGAESPLHF. Here the CDR3 DNA reads TGTGCCAGCAGCGACCGGACAGGTGCAGAGTCACCCCTCCACTTT.

The chain employs TRBV2 and TRBJ2-2; D may be TRBD1 (5 bases). The V end lost 8 bases, the J end lost 6 bases, and 19 bases lay between the germline ends. The germline V gene encodes CDR1 SNHLY and CDR2 FYNNEI. CDR3 size: 15 residues. The CDR3 bases are TGTGCCAGCTTTCAGGGATTGGCTTCCTCCGGGGAGCTGTTTTTT. Translation gives CASFQGLASSGELFF. The full variable domain, with the rest looked up from reference TRBV2 and TRBJ2-2, is EPEVTQTPSHQVTQMGQEVILRCVPISNHLYFYWYRQILGQKVEFLVSFYNNEISEKSEIFDDQFSVERPDGSNFTLKIRSTKLEDSAMYFCASFQGLASSGELFFGEGSRLTVL.

The chain has TRBV5-6 and TRBJ2-7, with 9 bases fitting TRBD1. There are 13 residues in the CDR3. Germline V gene sequence: CDR1 SGHDT, CDR2 YYEEEE. After removal of 1 base from V and 5 bases from J, the junction contained 1 base not matched to a gene. The CDR3 DNA sequence: TGTGCCAGCAGCTTGCGGACAGGGGACGAGCAGTACTTC. It yields the protein CASSLRTGDEQYF.

The sample holds a few counts of this clonotype. The chain couples TRBV20-1 to TRBJ1-1; D gene uncertain. Trimming cost V 0 bases and J 2 bases, with 7 bases left between them. The CDR3 has 13 residues. Germline CDR1 is DFQATT and CDR2 is SNEGSKA (reference sequence). CDR3 residues: CSARDNRNTEAFF. The CDR3 nucleotides are TGCAGTGCTAGAGACAACAGAAACACTGAAGCTTTCTTT.

In this sample, this clonotype turned up many times. The chain employs TRBV6-5 and TRBJ2-7, with 9 nucleotides matching TRBD1. The CDR3 covers 15 residues. Germline values: CDR1 MNHEY, CDR2 SVGAGI. Unmatched junction bases numbered 6, after V lost 4 bases and J lost 2 bases. This CDR3 reads CASSFRDRDPYEQYF. Written as DNA, the CDR3 is TGTGCCAGCAGTTTCCGGGACAGGGACCCCTACGAGCAGTACTTC.

V usage is TRBV20-1 and J usage is TRBJ2-7; the D gene is possibly TRBD2 (5 bases). From germline, CDR1 is DFQATT and CDR2 SNEGSKA (reference sequence). The CDR3 is made up of 14 amino acids. V lost 4 bases to trimming and J lost 0 bases, with 13 bases between them. CDR3: CSATRAGSSYEQYF. In nucleotides, the CDR3 is TGCAGTGCTACCCGGGCGGGCAGCTCCTACGAGCAGTACTTC.

This clonotype was counted a few times. The rearrangement joins TRBV5-4 to TRBJ2-3; the D call may be TRBD1 or TRBD2 (5 bases each). The V and J ends lost 4 bases and 1 base respectively, with 16 bases between them. Looked up from germline, CDR1 is SGHNT and CDR2 is YYREEE (reference sequence). The CDR3 totals 16 residues. The CDR3 loop reads CASSPSVGTGTDTQYF. The CDR3 coding sequence is TGTGCCAGCAGCCCATCGGTCGGGACCGGCACAGATACGCAGTATTTT.